These 31 T cell receptor beta chains share one sample of origin, sequenced in a study of PD-1 blockade in classical Hodgkin lymphoma. All patients relapsed after autologous stem cell transplantation, and brentuximab vedotin exposure varied. Clones were read by immunoSEQ multiplex PCR, and TCRdb kept only the in-frame ones, dropping some. Among around 10,000 clones listed, approximately 80% were seen once. Sample: peripheral blood mononuclear cells (PBMCs), taken before the second cycle of nivolumab. The receptor set was obtained from a human donor with classical Hodgkin lymphoma.

The V gene is TRBV5-6, the J gene TRBJ1-5; 7 nucleotides line up with TRBD1. J was trimmed by 2 bases and V by 4 bases; bases with no gene match: 6. Germline V gene data show CDR1 as SGHDT and CDR2 as YYEEEE. CDR3 size: 15 residues. CDR3 nucleotides: TGTGCCAGCAGCCTACGACAGGGCGGCAATCAGCCCCAGCATTTT. This translates into CASSLRQGGNQPQHF. Based on the CDR3 plus reference TRBV5-6 and TRBJ1-5, the full variable domain is DAGVTQSPTHLIKTRGQQVTLRCSPKSGHDTVSWYQQALGQGPQFIFQYYEEEERQRGNFPDRFSGHQFPNYSSELNVNALLLGDSALYLCASSLRQGGNQPQHFGDGTRLSIL.

Of note for this clone: The junction departs from the called germline gene at one end, perhaps through a read error. This chain connects TRBV7-7 to TRBJ2-5; D call uncertain. Germline V lookup: CDR1 SSHAT, CDR2 FNYEAQ (reference sequence). This CDR3 has 14 residues. CDR3: CASSPDQDGETQYF. As DNA, the CDR3 is TGTGCTAGCAGTCCGGACCAGGATGGAGAGACCCAGTACTTC.

The rearrangement links TRBV2 to TRBJ2-7, with a possible D match to TRBD2 (5 bases). Germline V gene sequence: CDR1 SNHLY, CDR2 FYNNEI. The CDR3 is made up of 14 amino acids. Deletions cut 5 bases from V and 2 bases from J, with 13 bases between. CDR3: CASSSWTHAYEQYF. The CDR3 DNA reads as TGTGCCAGCAGTTCATGGACTCACGCCTACGAGCAGTACTTC. Full variable domain (rest looked up from reference TRBV2 and TRBJ2-7): EPEVTQTPSHQVTQMGQEVILRCVPISNHLYFYWYRQILGQKVEFLVSFYNNEISEKSEIFDDQFSVERPDGSNFTLKIRSTKLEDSAMYFCASSSWTHAYEQYFGPGTRLTVT.

V usage is TRBV7-9 and J usage is TRBJ2-7; D may be TRBD2 (5 bases). This CDR3 spans 15 amino acids. The germline CDR1 and CDR2 sequences are SEHNR and FQNEAQ (reference sequence). V lost 2 bases, J lost 5 bases, and 16 bases lay in between. Here the CDR3 reads CASSLLRGGLNEQYF. In DNA form, the CDR3 reads TGTGCCAGCAGCTTATTACGCGGAGGCCTAAACGAGCAGTACTTC.

The chain links TRBV19 to TRBJ2-1; D perhaps matches TRBD2 (7 bases). This CDR3 comprises 16 residues. V was cut by 6 bases and J by 6 bases, with 21 bases left in between. Looked up from germline, CDR1 is LNHDA and CDR2 is SQIVND (reference sequence). CDR3 sequence reads: CASSLGGGIKPNEQFF. CDR3 in DNA: TGTGCCAGTAGCCTAGGGGGGGGAATAAAGCCCAATGAGCAGTTCTTC.

The CDR3 spells CASSPTHRSSYEQYF. Here the CDR3 DNA reads TGTGCCAGCAGCCCTACCCACAGGAGCTCCTACGAGCAGTACTTC. This chain uses TRBV9 with TRBJ2-7, with D maybe TRBD1 (5 bases). Trimming pared 4 bases from V and 0 bases from J, leaving 14 bases between. The germline V gene has CDR1 SGDLS and CDR2 YYNGEE. This CDR3 has 15 amino acids.

The chain uses TRBV2 and TRBJ2-1; 7 bases agree with TRBD2. This CDR3 has 14 residues. CDR1 and CDR2 (germline): SNHLY, FYNNEI. With 4 bases clipped from V and 1 base from J, the junction kept 1 base outside the gene matches. The CDR3 reads CASSASGSYNEQFF. CDR3 coding DNA: TGTGCCAGCAGTGCTAGCGGATCCTACAATGAGCAGTTCTTC.

V usage is TRBV27 and J usage is TRBJ2-7; TRBD1 aligns across 9 bases. After removal of 6 bases from V and 3 bases from J, the junction contained 12 bases not matched to a gene. The CDR3 contains 16 residues. CDR1 and CDR2 from the germline V gene are MNHEY and SMNVEV (reference sequence). CDR3 in DNA: TGTGCCAGCAGCCCCCGCCCGACAGGGGGGGTCTACGAGCAGTACTTC. This encodes CASSPRPTGGVYEQYF.

The chain joins TRBV2 to TRBJ1-5; a weak D match, TRBD1 (5 bases). Germline assignment: CDR1 SNHLY and CDR2 FYNNEI. The CDR3 contains 13 residues. Trimming removed 8 bases at V and 4 bases at J, with 12 bases between. The CDR3 region is CASVAGWNQPQHF. CDR3 DNA: TGTGCCAGCGTGGCAGGGTGGAATCAGCCCCAGCATTTT.

This clone was counted a single time. The V call is TRBV25-1, the J call TRBJ2-1, with 11 bases that match TRBD2. Germline-derived CDR1 and CDR2 are MGHDK and SYGVNS. This CDR3 spans 15 amino acids. J lost 9 bases, V lost 2 bases, and 6 bases had no gene match. In DNA form, the CDR3 reads TGTGCCAGCAGTGAAACTAGCGGGAGATTGGGTGAGCAGTTCTTC. It is translated as CASSETSGRLGEQFF.

The rearrangement joins TRBV28 to TRBJ2-1; D is perhaps TRBD2 (6 bases). V dropped 3 bases and J dropped 0 bases, with 12 bases sitting between them. The CDR3 contains 16 residues. The germline CDR1 and CDR2 sequences are MDHEN and SYDVKM. CDR3 in DNA: TGTGCCAGCAGTTTCACGGGGGAGAGCTCCTACAATGAGCAGTTCTTC. This sequence encodes CASSFTGESSYNEQFF.

The chain employs TRBV9 and TRBJ1-1; no definite D call. Germline CDR1 is SGDLS and CDR2 is YYNGEE. V lost 2 bases, J lost 4 bases, and 9 bases lay in between. The CDR3 length is 13 residues. CDR3 loop: CASSVHEFTEAFF. The CDR3 region has the DNA TGTGCCAGCAGCGTCCACGAGTTCACTGAAGCTTTCTTT. The complete variable domain, with remaining parts taken from reference TRBV9 and TRBJ1-1, reads DSGVTQTPKHLITATGQRVTLRCSPRSGDLSVYWYQQSLDQGLQFLIQYYNGEERAKGNILERFSAQQFPDLHSELNLSSLELGDSALYFCASSVHEFTEAFFGQGTRLTVV.

The chain carries TRBV10-3 and TRBJ2-2; D remains ambiguous. V was cut by 5 bases and J by 1 base, with 8 bases left in between. Germline V CDR1 and CDR2: ENHRY, SYGVKD. This CDR3 is built from 14 residues. The CDR3 bases are TGTGCCATCAGTCTCATAGAGAACACCGGGGAGCTGTTTTTT. The encoded protein is CAISLIENTGELFF.

The chain links TRBV21-1 to TRBJ2-1; the table assigns TRBD1, which was not confirmed against the DNA. TRBV21-1 is a listed pseudogene. CDR3 size: 14 residues. For the CDR3, the DNA is TGTGCCAGCAGCAAAGGGCTTGTCTACAATGAGCAGTTCTTC. Protein: CASSKGLVYNEQFF.

The CDR3 DNA is TGTGCCAGCTCACCAAACAGGGGGTACAGCACAGATACGCAGTATTTT. Protein: CASSPNRGYSTDTQYF. The chain uses TRBV18 and TRBJ2-3, with 8 bases lining up with TRBD1. This CDR3 spans 16 amino acids. V dropped 2 bases and J dropped 0; count of bases not matched to a gene: 4. Germline CDR1 and CDR2: KGHSH and LQKENI.

The rearrangement joins TRBV5-4 to TRBJ2-5; 10 positions agree with TRBD2. Germline-derived CDR1 and CDR2 are SGHNT and YYREEE (reference sequence). The CDR3 contains 14 residues. The V segment lost 2 bases and the J segment 5 bases; nucleotides outside the gene matches: 3. The CDR3 DNA reads as TGTGCCAGCAGCTTAGCGGGAGGGCTTGAGACCCAGTACTTC. Translated, it gives CASSLAGGLETQYF.

Only a few counts were recorded for this clone. V is TRBV6-1 and J is TRBJ1-1, with a weak D call TRBD1 (6 bases). The germline gives CDR1 MNHNS, CDR2 SASEGT. V lost 4 bases to trimming and J lost 8 bases, with 11 bases between them. CDR3 length: 12 amino acids. The CDR3 region is CASSAETGEAFF. The CDR3 DNA is TGTGCCAGCAGTGCCGAGACAGGAGAAGCTTTCTTT.

The chain employs TRBV5-6 and TRBJ2-7; no reliable D call. The V end was cut by 1 base, the J end by 4 bases, with 9 bases between. This CDR3 has 13 residues. Germline values: CDR1 SGHDT, CDR2 YYEEEE. This chain's CDR3 is CASSLYGRYEQYF. CDR3 in DNA: TGTGCCAGCAGCTTGTACGGGCGTTACGAGCAGTACTTC.

This chain connects TRBV29-1 to TRBJ2-7; 8 nucleotides line up with TRBD1. The germline gives CDR1 SQVTM, CDR2 ANQGSEA. After removal of 6 bases from V and 6 bases from J, the junction contained 13 bases not matched to a gene. This CDR3 is built from 14 residues. The CDR3 DNA follows: TGCAGCGTCGTCATCGGGACAGGTGACTCCGAGCAGTACTTC. Its translation is CSVVIGTGDSEQYF.

The chain recombines TRBV28 with TRBJ1-2, with 8 bases identical to TRBD1. The CDR3 spans 14 residues. Germline V gives CDR1 MDHEN, CDR2 SYDVKM. V shed 7 bases, J shed 4 bases, and the junction held 8 bases outside the gene matches. CDR3: CASTGTGNFYGYTF. As DNA, the CDR3 is TGTGCCAGCACCGGGACAGGCAACTTCTATGGCTACACCTTC.

V and J are TRBV13 and TRBJ2-1; unclear D gene. The CDR3 consists of 14 residues. Trimming cost V 7 bases and J 0 bases, with 10 bases left between them. The germline gives CDR1 PRHDT, CDR2 FYEKMQ (reference sequence). CDR3: CASTERSSYNEQFF. As DNA, the CDR3 is TGTGCCAGCACGGAGAGGAGCTCCTACAATGAGCAGTTCTTC.

This clone occurred a few times. The chain joins TRBV6-1 to TRBJ1-5, with 9 bases aligning to TRBD1. V gave up 6 bases and J gave up 4 bases; unmatched junction bases: 4. Germline CDR1 MNHNS, CDR2 SASEGT. This CDR3 is built from 14 residues. The CDR3 loop reads CASSPTGGNQPQHF. Here the CDR3 DNA reads TGTGCCAGCAGCCCGACAGGGGGAAATCAGCCCCAGCATTTT.

The chain is built from TRBV5-1 and TRBJ2-6; the D gene could be TRBD1 or TRBD2 (5 bases each). V was clipped by 1 base and J by 2 bases, with 16 bases between them. Germline V gene data show CDR1 as SGHRS and CDR2 as YFSETQ. The CDR3 runs to 18 residues. CDR3 nucleotide sequence: TGCGCCAGCAGCTTGCGGGGCTCCACCTCCCCTGGGGCCAACGTCCTGACTTTC. Its translation is CASSLRGSTSPGANVLTF. Full variable domain (remainder filled in from reference TRBV5-1 and TRBJ2-6): KAGVTQTPRYLIKTRGQQVTLSCSPISGHRSVSWYQQTPGQGLQFLFEYFSETQRNKGNFPGRFSGRQFSNSRSEMNVSTLELGDSALYLCASSLRGSTSPGANVLTFGAGSRLTVL.

The chain uses TRBV4-2 and TRBJ2-7; the match to TRBD2 covers 12 bases. The CDR3 runs 21 residues. V was clipped by 1 base and J by 2 bases; unmatched bases: 18. Germline V CDR1 and CDR2: LGHNA, YNFKEQ. The chain's CDR3 is CASSQAGVSRLAGVSTYEQYF. CDR3 in DNA: TGTGCCAGCAGCCAAGCCGGGGTTTCGAGACTAGCGGGAGTATCGACCTACGAGCAGTACTTC.

The chain carries TRBV5-1 and TRBJ1-1; 11 bases line up with TRBD1. This CDR3 has 17 amino acids. Trimming at V came to 4 bases and at J to 0 bases, leaving 8 bases not matched to a gene. Germline CDR1 reads SGHRS; CDR2 reads YFSETQ. The CDR3 DNA follows: TGCGCCAGCAGCGACAGGACAGGGGGCCCTATGAACACTGAAGCTTTCTTT. This encodes CASSDRTGGPMNTEAFF.

The chain couples TRBV6-1 to TRBJ2-3; TRBD2 is a possible D gene (5 bases). The V and J ends lost 2 bases and 2 bases respectively, with 8 bases between them. The CDR3 is 14 residues long. Germline CDR1 is MNHNS and CDR2 is SASEGT. The DNA of the CDR3 is TGTGCCAGCAGTGAATTAGCGACCACAGATACGCAGTATTTT. Its protein is CASSELATTDTQYF.

The genes are TRBV9 and TRBJ1-1; no definite D call. Trimming took 3 bases from V and 5 from J, leaving 11 bases between them. CDR1 and CDR2 (germline): SGDLS, YYNGEE. The CDR3 sequence is 13 residues long. The CDR3 DNA follows: TGTGCCAGCAGCGCACTTGCATTAACTGAAGCTTTCTTT. It codes for CASSALALTEAFF.

This clone is a singleton in its sample. This rearrangement joins TRBV27 to TRBJ2-3; TRBD2 is a possible D gene (6 bases). There are 15 residues in the CDR3. CDR1 MNHEY and CDR2 SMNVEV come from the germline V gene (reference sequence). V was cut by 0 bases and J by 1 base, with 8 bases left in between. DNA of the CDR3: TGTGCCAGCAGTTTATCCGGGACTGGCACAGATACGCAGTATTTT. Amino acid sequence: CASSLSGTGTDTQYF.

The rearrangement links TRBV7-9 to TRBJ1-2; D might be TRBD1 (5 bases). The CDR3 sequence is 12 residues long. Germline lookup yields CDR1 SEHNR and CDR2 FQNEAQ (reference sequence). Trimming removed 5 bases at V and 3 bases at J, with 7 bases between. Here the CDR3 reads CASSRDDYGYTF. The CDR3 region has the DNA TGTGCCAGCAGCCGGGACGACTATGGCTACACCTTC.

V usage is TRBV28 and J usage is TRBJ2-7; D might be TRBD1 or TRBD2, each matching 5 bases. Deletions cut 6 bases from V and 2 bases from J, with 20 bases between. Germline V CDR1 and CDR2: MDHEN, SYDVKM. The CDR3 covers 16 residues. The CDR3 nucleotides read TGTGCCAGCAGGACGCCGGGACCCTTTGGAGCCTACGAGCAGTACTTC. Residues: CASRTPGPFGAYEQYF.

The chain carries TRBV5-1 and TRBJ2-1; 11 bases line up with TRBD2. J lost 7 bases, V lost 3 bases, and 6 bases had no gene match. The CDR3 has 15 amino acids. CDR1 SGHRS and CDR2 YFSETQ come from the germline V gene. DNA for the CDR3: TGCGCCAGCAGCTCACTAGCGGGAGCCGGGAATGAGCAGTTCTTC. Its protein product is CASSSLAGAGNEQFF.